Sequencing of this T cell receptor beta chain was carried out in a study of blood T cell repertoires in COVID-19. Study information: Italy, Spain and the United States were the sources of the convalescent and acute COVID-19 samples.

The CDR3 runs to 15 residues. Trimming removed 1 base at V and 4 bases at J, with 13 bases between. Per germline, CDR1 LGHNA and CDR2 YNFKEQ. TCRdb's copy holds only in-frame clones and misses some; the assay was immunoSEQ multiplex PCR. The table includes 170,000 or so clones, 84% detected once. The specimen was peripheral blood. The sequence was obtained from a man between 18 and 29 years old with active or convalescent COVID-19. The chain has TRBV4-2 and TRBJ2-5, with D perhaps matching TRBD1 (6 bases). The CDR3 region is CASSQGGRGGETQYF. CDR3 DNA: TGTGCCAGCAGCCAAGGAGGGAGAGGGGGAGAGACCCAGTACTTC.